Below are 18 T cell receptor beta chains sequenced from a single sample in a study of control samples from healthy donors and cancer patients. TCRdb's copy holds only in-frame clones and misses some; the assay was immunoSEQ multiplex PCR. The data show some 71,000 clones, over 85% seen once. Sequenced input: PBMCs. The receptors shown here come from a man aged 60-69 years with colorectal cancer.

The chain is built from TRBV19 and TRBJ2-1, with TRBD2 matching 12 bases. Germline CDR1 is LNHDA and CDR2 is SQIVND (reference sequence). The length of the CDR3 is 14 residues. The junction had 5 bases not matched to a gene; V was cut back by 7 bases and J by 7 bases. CDR3 bases: TGTGCCAGTACCGCCGGGACTAGCGGGAATGAGCAGTTCTTC. It codes for CASTAGTSGNEQFF.

This clone was recorded only once. The rearrangement joins TRBV7-9 to TRBJ2-1; 11 nucleotides match TRBD1. The CDR3 is 14 residues long. Losses at the gene ends were 4 bases for V and 8 bases for J; bases not matched to a gene: 4. From germline, CDR1 is SEHNR and CDR2 FQNEAQ (reference sequence). This CDR3 reads CASSSRDRGDEQFF. The DNA of the CDR3 is TGTGCCAGCAGCTCCAGGGACAGGGGGGATGAGCAGTTCTTC.

This CDR3 reads CASRTTRPNEKLFF. Here the CDR3 DNA reads TGTGCCAGTAGGACGACGCGGCCAAATGAAAAACTGTTTTTT. The gene calls are TRBV19 and TRBJ1-4; D is undetermined. Per germline, CDR1 LNHDA and CDR2 SQIVND (reference sequence). The CDR3 covers 14 residues. The ends were cut back, 6 bases at V and 5 bases at J, with 13 bases in the middle.

The chain recombines TRBV5-4 with TRBJ2-7, with D tentatively TRBD1 (5 bases). Per germline, CDR1 SGHNT and CDR2 YYREEE (reference sequence). The CDR3 has 14 residues. With 4 bases removed from V and 1 base from J, the gap between germline ends came to 12 bases. In nucleotides, the CDR3 is TGTGCCAGCAGCCCCCAAAGGGGATCCTACGAGCAGTACTTC. This codes for CASSPQRGSYEQYF.

CDR3 residues: CASSFREMNTEAFF. CDR3 coding DNA: TGTGCCAGCAGCTTCAGGGAAATGAACACTGAAGCTTTCTTT. This chain connects TRBV5-8 to TRBJ1-1; perhaps TRBD1 as D (5 bases). This CDR3 is built from 14 residues. Looked up from germline, CDR1 is SGHTS and CDR2 is YDEGEE. Trimming stripped 2 bases from V and 0 bases from J, with 8 bases between.

The V call is TRBV2, the J call TRBJ1-5; TRBD1 matches at 7 bases. J was trimmed by 7 bases and V by 5 bases; bases with no gene match: 8. This CDR3 comprises 14 residues. Germline V gene data show CDR1 as SNHLY and CDR2 as FYNNEI. For the CDR3, the DNA is TGTGCCAGCAGTCTACAGGGGAGTCGGCAGCCCCAGCATTTT. Translating gives CASSLQGSRQPQHF.

The V call is TRBV3-1 (or the pseudogene TRBV3-2), the J call TRBJ1-4; D perhaps matches TRBD1 (5 bases). The V end lost 1 base, the J end lost 12 bases, and 12 bases lay between the germline ends. The CDR3 has 13 residues. Per the germline V gene, CDR1 is LGHDT and CDR2 is YNNKEL (reference sequence). The CDR3 sequence is CASSQGPGGELFF. For the CDR3, the DNA is TGTGCCAGCAGCCAAGGCCCGGGGGGAGAACTGTTTTTT.

For the CDR3, the DNA is TGTGCCAGCAGCTTCCGGGATACGCAGTATTTT. Its translation is CASSFRDTQYF. The J gene is TRBJ2-3, the V gene TRBV5-4; no firm D call. V lost 2 bases, J lost 6 bases, and 4 bases lay in between. Per germline, CDR1 SGHNT and CDR2 YYREEE (reference sequence). There are 11 residues in the CDR3.

The chain uses TRBV18 and TRBJ2-7; 7 nucleotides line up with TRBD1. The ends lost 5 bases at V and 0 bases at J; junction bases unmatched: 7. CDR3 length: 15 residues. CDR1 KGHSH and CDR2 LQKENI come from the germline V gene. CDR3 loop: CASSSGQAFSYEQYF. As DNA, the CDR3 is TGTGCCAGCTCATCAGGACAGGCCTTCTCCTACGAGCAGTACTTC.

This clone was detected once. This rearrangement joins TRBV5-5 to TRBJ1-2; no definite D call. The ends were cut back, 3 bases at V and 0 bases at J, with 15 bases in the middle. The CDR3 runs 16 residues. Germline CDR1 reads SGHKS; CDR2 reads YYEKEE (reference sequence). The CDR3 sequence is CASSWRPDAANYGYTF. CDR3 coding DNA: TGTGCCAGCAGCTGGAGGCCGGACGCCGCTAACTATGGCTACACCTTC.

The V and J genes are TRBV20-1 and TRBJ1-1, with TRBD1 as a possible D gene (5 bases). V was pared by 5 bases and J by 8 bases, with 9 bases between. The CDR3 length is 10 residues. Germline CDR1 is DFQATT and CDR2 is SNEGSKA (reference sequence). In DNA, the CDR3 is TGCAGTGCTCGGGACTCAGAAGCTTTCTTT. Translation gives CSARDSEAFF.

Remarks on this clone: This CDR3 is also generated by other DNA sequences in the sample. This chain joins TRBV20-1 and TRBJ1-5; D is uncertain. CDR1 and CDR2 from the germline V gene are DFQATT and SNEGSKA (reference sequence). The CDR3 runs to 14 residues. The ends were cut back, 3 bases at V and 0 bases at J, with 9 bases in the middle. CDR3 sequence (DNA): TGCAGTGCTAGTGCCGGGTATAGCAATCAGCCCCAGCATTTT. Protein product: CSASAGYSNQPQHF.

J is TRBJ2-7 and V is TRBV12-1; the D call in the table, TRBD1, was not verified against the DNA. TRBV12-1 is termed a pseudogene. The CDR3 has 13 residues. CDR3 amino acids: CASSFVRVTEQYF. CDR3 DNA: TGTGCCAGCAGCTTTGTGCGTGTGACAGAGCAGTACTTC.

This clone was recorded a few times. This sequence joins TRBV4-3 and TRBJ1-5; D not resolved. The CDR3 has 11 amino acids. Germline V gives CDR1 LGHNA, CDR2 YSLEER. Trimming left V 3 bases short and J 11 bases short, with 8 bases between. The CDR3 sequence: CASSHSRTQHF. The CDR3 DNA reads TGCGCCAGCAGCCACTCTCGGACCCAGCATTTT.

The V call is TRBV3-1 (or the pseudogene TRBV3-2), the J call TRBJ2-7, with D unclear. The CDR3 is 13 residues long. Trimming took 1 base from V and 2 from J, leaving 6 bases between them. Germline CDR1 is LGHDT and CDR2 is YNNKEL (reference sequence). The CDR3 protein is CASSQVAPYEQYF. CDR3 DNA: TGTGCCAGCAGCCAAGTCGCTCCCTACGAGCAGTACTTC.

The rearrangement links TRBV9 to TRBJ2-7; D ambiguous. This CDR3 has 14 residues. V shed 0 bases and J shed 2 bases, with 9 bases lying between them. CDR1 and CDR2 (germline): SGDLS, YYNGEE. The CDR3 DNA reads TGTGCCAGCAGCGTAGTTCACCCGGCCTACGAGCAGTACTTC. This encodes CASSVVHPAYEQYF. The full variable domain, completed using reference TRBV9 and TRBJ2-7, is DSGVTQTPKHLITATGQRVTLRCSPRSGDLSVYWYQQSLDQGLQFLIQYYNGEERAKGNILERFSAQQFPDLHSELNLSSLELGDSALYFCASSVVHPAYEQYFGPGTRLTVT.

The chain recombines TRBV7-9 with TRBJ1-2, with D hard to call. The CDR3 is 13 amino acids. Trimming pared 6 bases from V and 3 bases from J, leaving 11 bases between. CDR1 SEHNR and CDR2 FQNEAQ come from the germline V gene (reference sequence). The DNA of the CDR3 is TGTGCCAGCAGTCCCGCCACACACTATGGCTACACCTTC. Translated: CASSPATHYGYTF.

The V gene is TRBV14, the J gene TRBJ2-5; maybe TRBD2 (7 bases). Trimming took off 1 base at V and 3 bases at J, with 9 bases between the two ends. CDR1 and CDR2 from the germline V gene are SGHDN and FVKESK. The CDR3 spans 14 residues. CDR3 sequence reads: CASSQAGGEETQYF. CDR3 DNA sequence: TGTGCCAGCAGCCAAGCGGGGGGCGAAGAGACCCAGTACTTC.